This TCR beta chain was recovered during a study of control samples from healthy donors and cancer patients. V lost 1 base to trimming and J lost 9 bases, with 21 bases between them. The germline CDR1 and CDR2 sequences are LNHNV and YYDKDF (reference sequence). The CDR3 loop spans 16 amino acids. Only in-frame clones appear in the TCRdb table, and some are missing; sequencing was by immunoSEQ multiplex PCR. Here the sample spans approximately 90,000 clones, about 82% being singletons. The chain joins TRBV15 to TRBJ1-2; no clear D. The source is a young man in good health. Sequenced input: blood. The CDR3 reads CATSRVGLTSDGSYTF. The DNA for the CDR3 is TGTGCCACCAGCAGAGTGGGCTTGACGAGTGACGGTAGCTACACCTTC.